This entry lists 22 T cell receptor beta chains sequenced from one sample in a study of T cell repertoires and HLA-DP antigens. Antigen specificity for these receptors is unknown. The data were produced by immunoSEQ multiplex PCR, yet TCRdb's version contains in-frame clones alone and is incomplete. The table includes 55,000 to 80,000 clones, around 80% detected once. Sequenced input: CD4+ T cells from PBMCs. All receptors come from a man in his 60s in good health and CMV-seronegative.

The chain recombines TRBV27 with TRBJ1-6; 8 positions agree with TRBD1. Germline CDR1 reads MNHEY; CDR2 reads SMNVEV (reference sequence). After removal of 6 bases from V and 9 bases from J, the junction contained 13 bases not matched to a gene. This CDR3 is 16 amino acids long. The CDR3 here is CASRDRDYEDSSPLHF. CDR3 in DNA: TGTGCCAGCAGGGACAGGGACTACGAGGATAGTTCACCCCTCCACTTT.

This chain links TRBV5-6 with TRBJ2-7; possible D gene TRBD1, 5 bases. This CDR3 region has 19 residues. Trimming stripped 2 bases from V and 3 bases from J, with 27 bases between. Looked up from germline, CDR1 is SGHDT and CDR2 is YYEEEE. The CDR3 DNA reads as TGTGCCAGCAGCTTTCTCTGGTCAGGGAAGGACCCCAGGAGCTACGAGCAGTACTTC. Translated: CASSFLWSGKDPRSYEQYF.

The V gene is TRBV19, the J gene TRBJ2-5; TRBD1 matches 11 bases. Germline lookup yields CDR1 LNHDA and CDR2 SQIVND (reference sequence). The length of the CDR3 is 15 residues. The ends lost 5 bases at V and 5 bases at J; junction bases unmatched: 7. The CDR3 region has the DNA TGTGCCAGTAGTCCCTGGACAGGGGGCGAGGAGACCCAGTACTTC. Amino acid sequence: CASSPWTGGEETQYF.

The chain uses TRBV5-4 and TRBJ2-5; 9 bases match TRBD2. The CDR3 has 15 amino acids. J gave up 5 bases and V 3 bases, and 8 bases lay outside the gene matches. The V gene's germline CDR1 is SGHNT and CDR2 YYREEE (reference sequence). The CDR3, as DNA: TGTGCCAGCAGCTCGGGACTAGCATCTGAGGAGACCCAGTACTTC. Encoded protein: CASSSGLASEETQYF.

The gene calls are TRBV6-5 and TRBJ1-1; D not certain. The CDR3 consists of 14 residues. V lost 0 bases and J lost 3, with 8 bases in between. Germline V gives CDR1 MNHEY, CDR2 SVGAGI. The CDR3 sequence: CASSYSEGDTEAFF. CDR3 sequence (DNA): TGTGCCAGCAGTTACTCGGAGGGCGACACTGAAGCTTTCTTT.

The chain couples TRBV18 to TRBJ1-5; no clear D gene. V was trimmed by 5 bases and J by 0 bases, leaving 14 bases between them. In germline, CDR1 is KGHSH, CDR2 LQKENI. The CDR3 contains 16 residues. Here the CDR3 reads CASSATTPVSNQPQHF. As DNA, the CDR3 is TGTGCCAGCTCAGCTACGACACCGGTTAGCAATCAGCCCCAGCATTTT.

V and J are TRBV11-2 and TRBJ2-1; the match to TRBD2 covers 7 bases. Germline CDR1 is SGHAT and CDR2 is FQNNGV. CDR3 length equals 14 residues. The trim removed 3 bases at V and 7 bases at J, leaving 6 bases unmatched. CDR3 sequence reads: CASSFSSGGNEQFF. Written as DNA, the CDR3 is TGTGCCAGCAGCTTTTCTAGCGGAGGGAATGAGCAGTTCTTC.

This chain connects TRBV11-2 to TRBJ2-1, with a weak D call TRBD1 (5 bases). Germline CDR1 and CDR2: SGHAT and FQNNGV. CDR3 length: 13 amino acids. Trimming took off 1 base at V and 12 bases at J, with 13 bases between the two ends. The CDR3 sequence is CASSLGGRVAQFF. CDR3 coding DNA: TGTGCCAGCAGCTTAGGGGGCAGGGTGGCGCAGTTCTTC.

The gene calls are TRBV6-1 and TRBJ2-1; D gene unclear. Germline lookup yields CDR1 MNHNS and CDR2 SASEGT. The CDR3 covers 14 residues. Trimming pared 7 bases from V and 3 bases from J, leaving 13 bases between. The CDR3 sequence: CASIPAGGYNEQFF. CDR3 in DNA: TGTGCCAGCATCCCGGCTGGCGGCTACAATGAGCAGTTCTTC.

The chain has TRBV4-3 and TRBJ1-5, with D unresolved. The CDR3 extends over 16 amino acids. Deletions cut 0 bases from V and 1 base from J, with 10 bases between. Germline CDR1 and CDR2: LGHNA and YSLEER. CDR3 region: CASSQDSRASNQPQHF. The CDR3 bases are TGCGCCAGCAGCCAAGATAGTAGGGCGAGCAATCAGCCCCAGCATTTT.

V usage is TRBV4-1 and J usage is TRBJ2-2, with D perhaps TRBD2 (6 bases). V was cut by 5 bases and J by 4 bases, with 11 bases left in between. This CDR3 contains 14 residues. Germline V gene data show CDR1 as MGHRA and CDR2 as YSYEKL. The CDR3 here is CASSGRTGTGELFF. The CDR3 DNA sequence: TGCGCCAGCAGCGGGAGGACTGGCACCGGGGAGCTGTTTTTT.

V is TRBV5-1 and J is TRBJ2-3, with 9 bases aligning to TRBD1. The V gene's germline CDR1 is SGHRS and CDR2 YFSETQ. J was trimmed by 0 bases and V by 4 bases; bases with no gene match: 3. This CDR3 spans 15 amino acids. CDR3 nucleotides: TGCGCCAGCAGCCCTGGACAGGGGAGCACAGATACGCAGTATTTT. Its translation: CASSPGQGSTDTQYF.

This clone was seen only a few times. The chain employs TRBV10-3 and TRBJ1-2; D gene unclear. Trimming took 8 bases from V and 0 from J, leaving 13 bases between them. This CDR3 contains 14 residues. Germline V gene lookup returns CDR1 ENHRY and CDR2 SYGVKD. The CDR3 here is CAIHQEGSNYGYTF. The DNA for the CDR3 is TGTGCCATCCACCAGGAGGGTTCTAACTATGGCTACACCTTC.

V usage is TRBV13 and J usage is TRBJ1-3; 7 bases map to TRBD1. The CDR3 is made up of 16 amino acids. Germline V gene lookup returns CDR1 PRHDT and CDR2 FYEKMQ (reference sequence). Trimming cost V 4 bases and J 3 bases; bases outside gene matches: 9. The CDR3 reads CASSSSYGTVGNTIYF. The CDR3, as DNA: TGTGCCAGCAGCTCCTCATACGGGACAGTTGGAAACACCATATATTTT.

The CDR3 DNA is TGTGCCAGCAGCGTCACACAGGGCACTGGAAACACCATATATTTT. Its protein is CASSVTQGTGNTIYF. The chain uses TRBV9 and TRBJ1-3, with D perhaps matching TRBD1 (6 bases). CDR3 length: 15 residues. The germline V gene has CDR1 SGDLS and CDR2 YYNGEE. V was shortened by 2 bases and J by 2 bases, with 11 bases between the two germline ends.

Many counts were recorded for this clone. V usage is TRBV6-5 and J usage is TRBJ1-5; D unresolved. The CDR3 loop spans 13 amino acids. V was clipped by 3 bases and J by 9 bases, with 12 bases between them. From germline, CDR1 is MNHEY and CDR2 SVGAGI. DNA for the CDR3: TGTGCCAGCAGTTATGACCGGTGGGGGCCCCAGCATTTT. Its protein product is CASSYDRWGPQHF.

Relative to its sample, this clone is medium-sized. The V and J genes are TRBV7-2 and TRBJ2-1, with TRBD2 matching 8 bases. V lost 5 bases to trimming and J lost 3 bases; unmatched junction nucleotides: 9. This CDR3 comprises 16 residues. Germline-derived CDR1 and CDR2 are SGHTA and FQGNSA. The CDR3 loop is CASSPASAGGYNEQFF. The CDR3 DNA is TGTGCCAGCAGCCCTGCGTCCGCGGGAGGCTACAATGAGCAGTTCTTC.

A few counts support this clone. This chain joins TRBV19 and TRBJ2-5; no clear D gene. Germline V gene lookup returns CDR1 LNHDA and CDR2 SQIVND (reference sequence). V was clipped by 5 bases and J by 4 bases, with 17 bases between them. The CDR3 is 15 residues long. CDR3 sequence reads: CASSVGGNQRETQYF. For the CDR3, the DNA is TGTGCCAGTAGTGTCGGCGGCAATCAGAGAGAGACCCAGTACTTC.

This clone has only one observation. The chain has TRBV5-6 and TRBJ2-7; D is ambiguous. The ends were cut back, 3 bases at V and 0 bases at J, with 10 bases in the middle. CDR1 and CDR2 (germline): SGHDT, YYEEEE. The length of the CDR3 is 14 residues. The CDR3 here is CASSSSPSSYEQYF. CDR3 in DNA: TGTGCCAGCAGCTCCAGTCCTAGCTCCTACGAGCAGTACTTC.

The chain joins TRBV19 to TRBJ2-2; TRBD2 is a possible D gene (5 bases). Trimming took off 6 bases at V and 6 bases at J, with 11 bases between the two ends. CDR1 is LNHDA, CDR2 SQIVND, per germline (reference sequence). This CDR3 is built from 13 residues. CDR3 sequence (DNA): TGTGCCAGTAGCGACGGGGTTCCCGGGGAGCTGTTTTTT. It yields the protein CASSDGVPGELFF.

This clone is a singleton in its sample. The DNA of the CDR3 is TGTGCCAGCAGCCAGGGGACCTTGAATGAGCAGTTCTTC. As protein: CASSQGTLNEQFF. This sequence joins TRBV16 and TRBJ2-1, with D perhaps given as TRBD1 or TRBD2 (5 bases each). The CDR3 runs 13 residues. The V gene lost 3 bases and the J gene lost 7 bases, with 10 bases spanning the gap. The germline CDR1 and CDR2 sequences are KGHSY and FQNENV. The whole variable domain, filled in from reference TRBV16 and TRBJ2-1, reads GEEVAQTPKHLVRGEGQKAKLYCAPIKGHSYVFWYQQVLKNEFKFLISFQNENVFDETGMPKERFSAKCLPNSPCSLEIQATKLEDSAVYFCASSQGTLNEQFFGPGTRLTVL.

The J gene is TRBJ2-7, the V gene TRBV6-6; weak D call: TRBD2 (5 bases). The CDR3 is 14 residues long. Trimming stripped 7 bases from V and 2 bases from J, with 15 bases between. Germline CDR1 reads MNHNY; CDR2 reads SVGAGI (reference sequence). The CDR3 reads CASNKAGAPYEQYF. The CDR3 DNA follows: TGTGCCAGCAATAAGGCGGGCGCGCCCTACGAGCAGTACTTC.